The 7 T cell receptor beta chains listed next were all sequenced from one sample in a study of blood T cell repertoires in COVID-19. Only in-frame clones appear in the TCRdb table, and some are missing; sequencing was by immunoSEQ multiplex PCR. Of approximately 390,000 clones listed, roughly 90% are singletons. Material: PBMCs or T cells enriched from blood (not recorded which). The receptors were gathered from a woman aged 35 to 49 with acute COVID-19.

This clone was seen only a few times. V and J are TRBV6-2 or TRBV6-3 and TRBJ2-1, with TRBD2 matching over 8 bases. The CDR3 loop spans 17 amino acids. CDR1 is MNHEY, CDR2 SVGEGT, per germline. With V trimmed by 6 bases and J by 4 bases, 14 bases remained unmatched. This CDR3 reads CASSPWSSGGGYNEQFF. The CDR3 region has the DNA TGTGCCAGCAGCCCTTGGTCCTCCGGGGGGGGTTACAATGAGCAGTTCTTC.

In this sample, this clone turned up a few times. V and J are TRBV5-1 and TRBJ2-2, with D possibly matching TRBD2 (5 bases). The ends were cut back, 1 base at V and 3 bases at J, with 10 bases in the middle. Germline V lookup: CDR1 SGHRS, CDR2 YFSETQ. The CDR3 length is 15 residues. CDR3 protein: CASSLSGVDTGELFF. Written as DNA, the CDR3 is TGCGCCAGCAGCTTGTCCGGGGTCGACACCGGGGAGCTGTTTTTT.

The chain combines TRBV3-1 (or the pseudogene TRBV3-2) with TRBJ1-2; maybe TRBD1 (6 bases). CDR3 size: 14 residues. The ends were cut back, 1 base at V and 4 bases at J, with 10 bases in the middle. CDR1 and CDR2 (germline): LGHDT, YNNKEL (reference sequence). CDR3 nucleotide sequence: TGTGCCAGCAGCCAAGGACAGGCTAGCTATGGCTACACCTTC. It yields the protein CASSQGQASYGYTF.

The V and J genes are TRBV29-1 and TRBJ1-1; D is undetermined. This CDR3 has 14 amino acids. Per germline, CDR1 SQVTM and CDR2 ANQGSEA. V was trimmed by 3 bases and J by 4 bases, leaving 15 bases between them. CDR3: CSVELGGKGTEAFF. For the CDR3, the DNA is TGCAGCGTTGAGCTCGGCGGGAAGGGCACTGAAGCTTTCTTT.

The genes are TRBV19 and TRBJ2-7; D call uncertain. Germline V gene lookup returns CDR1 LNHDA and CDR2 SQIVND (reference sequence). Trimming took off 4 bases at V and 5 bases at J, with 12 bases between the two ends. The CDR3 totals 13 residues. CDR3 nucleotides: TGTGCCAGTAGTAAGTACAGTAAGGACGAGCAGTACTTC. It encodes CASSKYSKDEQYF.

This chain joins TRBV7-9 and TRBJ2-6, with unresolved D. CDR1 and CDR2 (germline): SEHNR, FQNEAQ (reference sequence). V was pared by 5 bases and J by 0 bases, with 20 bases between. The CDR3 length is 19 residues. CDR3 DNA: TGTGCCAGCAGCCCCGATTTTGTCACACAGTACTCTGGGGCCAACGTCCTGACTTTC. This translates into CASSPDFVTQYSGANVLTF.

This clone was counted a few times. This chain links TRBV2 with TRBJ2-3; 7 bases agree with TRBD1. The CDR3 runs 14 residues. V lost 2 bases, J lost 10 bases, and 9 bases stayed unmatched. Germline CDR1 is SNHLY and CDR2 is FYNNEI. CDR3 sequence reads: CASSEPITGVAQYF. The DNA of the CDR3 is TGTGCCAGCAGTGAACCTATAACAGGGGTAGCGCAGTATTTT. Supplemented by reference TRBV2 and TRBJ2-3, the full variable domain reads EPEVTQTPSHQVTQMGQEVILRCVPISNHLYFYWYRQILGQKVEFLVSFYNNEISEKSEIFDDQFSVERPDGSNFTLKIRSTKLEDSAMYFCASSEPITGVAQYFGPGTRLTVL.